The source of this T cell receptor beta chain is a study of shared clonotypes between healthy human individuals. Study as a whole: Three CD4 naive, three CD4 memory, two CD8 naive and one CD8 memory plate were used per donor.

Profiling relied on immunoSEQ multiplex PCR, and the TCRdb table lists in-frame clones only, not all of them. The sample gives more than 2 million clones, over 85% of which show up once; 1% to 1.3% is in the top ten. Germline lookup yields CDR1 MGHRA and CDR2 YSYEKL. Trimming pared 0 bases from V and 4 bases from J, leaving 19 bases between. The CDR3 covers 17 residues. The naive CD8 subset, CD45RO-negative cells positively selected for CCR7, excluded terminally differentiated effector memory CD45RA+ cells. General study results and limits: Generation probability values for non-shared clonotypes were lower than those for clonotypes shared by all four donors.

With regard to this clone: As yet, its antigen is unknown.

The rearrangement joins TRBV4-1 to TRBJ2-7, with D possibly TRBD1 on 7 matching bases. Sample: naive CD8+ T cells sorted from blood. The clonotype originates from a young man in good health. The CDR3 sequence: CASSQDRGGTAIYEQYF. The DNA for the CDR3 is TGCGCCAGCAGCCAAGATCGAGGAGGGACAGCAATTTACGAGCAGTACTTC.